The T cell receptor beta chain described here comes from a study of blood T cells in healthy people across ages. Study context: Through template switching, about one barcoded beta molecule was captured per two T cells, as measured in model experiments. Findings and caveats of the study: Unsorted PBMCs blocked a conclusive comparison of naive and antigen-experienced cells. Among T cells, TCR beta diversity per million cells dropped roughly linearly as age rose.

The second PCR ran about 6 to 11 cycles with a sample-barcoded 5' primer and J-beta primers. Each sample yielded at least 3 million CDR3-containing paired-end reads. From the 5' RACE reads, TCRdb called clonotypes with MiXCR, one entry per CDR3 protein. This table holds about 1,500,000 distinct CDR3 sequences, 42% found once. A few counts support this clonotype. Its antigen is still unknown. The CDR3 totals 15 residues. V was cut by 3 bases and J by 15 bases, with 25 bases left in between. The sample comprised blood. This chain connects TRBV12-3 or TRBV12-4 to TRBJ2-3, with D possibly being TRBD1 (6 bases). The receptor was derived from a woman in her late teens or twenties in good health. The CDR3: CASSFGTVGADMEYF. CDR3 nucleotides: TGTGCCAGCAGTTTTGGAACAGTGGGGGCAGATATGGAATATTTT.